This TCR beta chain was captured by sequencing in a study of shared clonotypes between healthy human individuals. Healthy HIV-negative adults with no recent acute infections or vaccinations were recruited as donors. Every one of the donors was a Caucasian adult that lived in Nashville, Tennessee. Clones were read by immunoSEQ multiplex PCR, and TCRdb kept only the in-frame ones, dropping some. The sample holds roughly 1,500,000 clones; approximately 98.5% are singletons and the top ten take approximately 0.38%. CDR3 length: 13 residues. Germline-derived CDR1 and CDR2 are SGHDT and YYEEEE. V shed 2 bases and J shed 1 base, with 6 bases lying between them.

This receptor was taken from a man aged 25-45 years in good health. V and J are TRBV5-6 and TRBJ1-1; perhaps TRBD1 as D (5 bases). The sequencing sample was made of naive CD4+ T cells sorted from blood. Subset denoted: CD45RA+ positively selected. The CDR3 DNA reads as TGTGCCAGCAGCTTCAGGGAGAACACTGAAGCTTTCTTT. It yields the protein CASSFRENTEAFF.